The 17 T cell receptor beta chains given below trace back to one sample, sequenced in a study of CD8+ T cells in alopecia areata. The treatment denotes: oral pan-JAK inhibitor, 5-10 mg twice daily. cDNA serving as the sequencing template came from extracted, reverse transcribed RNA. Only in-frame clones appear in the TCRdb table, and some are missing; sequencing was by immunoSEQ multiplex PCR. The table shows 150,000 to 200,000 clones, with 64% occurring only once. Here the sequenced sample was CD4+ T cells sorted from blood, taken around week 49, from a patient treated with tofacitinib. Receptors originate from a human donor with alopecia areata.

This chain connects TRBV7-3 to TRBJ2-3; D is possibly TRBD1 or TRBD2 (5 bases each). Germline V lookup: CDR1 SGHTA, CDR2 FQGTGA. Trimming took off 4 bases at V and 0 bases at J, with 5 bases between the two ends. The CDR3 loop spans 13 amino acids. The CDR3 is CASSWGSTDTQYF. The CDR3 DNA follows: TGTGCCAGCAGCTGGGGGAGCACAGATACGCAGTATTTT.

The chain is built from TRBV6-6 and TRBJ2-2; the D is unclear. The ends were cut back, 10 bases at V and 4 bases at J, with 10 bases in the middle. CDR3 size: 12 residues. Germline assignment: CDR1 MNHNY and CDR2 SVGAGI (reference sequence). The CDR3 bases are TGTGCCACAAATCCCTCCACCGGGGAGCTGTTTTTT. Translating gives CATNPSTGELFF.

The J gene is TRBJ1-6, the V gene TRBV29-1; a weak D match, TRBD1 (5 bases). Looked up from germline, CDR1 is SQVTM and CDR2 is ANQGSEA. The V end lost 6 bases, the J end lost 7 bases, and 13 bases lay between the germline ends. CDR3 length: 13 amino acids. DNA of the CDR3: TGCAGCGTAGCCTATGGACAAAATTCACCCCTCCACTTT. It codes for CSVAYGQNSPLHF.

The J gene is TRBJ1-1, the V gene TRBV5-6; a possible D gene is TRBD1 (5 bases). V was pared by 4 bases and J by 0 bases, with 13 bases between. The CDR3 extends over 15 amino acids. Germline V gene sequence: CDR1 SGHDT, CDR2 YYEEEE. CDR3 loop: CASSPPGVVNTEAFF. In nucleotides, the CDR3 is TGTGCCAGCAGCCCCCCGGGGGTTGTGAACACTGAAGCTTTCTTT. Full variable domain (remainder filled in from reference TRBV5-6 and TRBJ1-1): DAGVTQSPTHLIKTRGQQVTLRCSPKSGHDTVSWYQQALGQGPQFIFQYYEEEERQRGNFPDRFSGHQFPNYSSELNVNALLLGDSALYLCASSPPGVVNTEAFFGQGTRLTVV.

This chain uses TRBV11-2 with TRBJ1-1, with no clear D. V was shortened by 5 bases and J by 11 bases, with 12 bases between the two germline ends. The CDR3 spans 11 residues. Germline CDR1 reads SGHAT; CDR2 reads FQNNGV. CDR3 bases: TGTGCCAGCAGCCTGGGGATTAGGGCTTTCTTT. It translates to CASSLGIRAFF.

This sequence joins TRBV20-1 and TRBJ1-1; D gene unclear. V gave up 2 bases and J gave up 8 bases, with 9 bases separating them. There are 11 residues in the CDR3. The germline V gene has CDR1 DFQATT and CDR2 SNEGSKA (reference sequence). The DNA of the CDR3 is TGCAGTGCTAGAAAGTCACTGGAAGCTTTCTTT. It specifies CSARKSLEAFF.

The sample holds a few counts of this clone. Different DNA sequences within this sample yield the same CDR3. V is TRBV30 and J is TRBJ1-1; unclear D gene. V dropped 3 bases and J dropped 1 base, with 6 bases sitting between them. The CDR3 runs to 12 residues. CDR1 is GTSNPN, CDR2 SVGIG, per germline (reference sequence). CDR3 in amino acids: CAWRRENTEAFF. CDR3 coding DNA: TGTGCCTGGAGACGGGAGAACACTGAAGCTTTCTTT. The whole variable domain, filled in from reference TRBV30 and TRBJ1-1, reads SQTIHQWPATLVQPVGSPLSLECTVEGTSNPNLYWYRQAAGRGLQLLFYSVGIGQISSEVPQNLSASRPQDRQFILSSKKLLLSDSGFYLCAWRRENTEAFFGQGTRLTVV.

This chain uses TRBV13 with TRBJ2-5, with D perhaps being TRBD1 or TRBD2 (6 bases each). V dropped 5 bases and J dropped 2 bases, with 15 bases sitting between them. CDR1 is PRHDT, CDR2 FYEKMQ, per germline (reference sequence). The CDR3 is 15 residues long. CDR3 sequence (DNA): TGTGCCAGCAGCCGCAGGGGACTTTCACAAGAGACCCAGTACTTC. This sequence encodes CASSRRGLSQETQYF.

The chain couples TRBV25-1 to TRBJ1-1; D is unclear. V shed 4 bases and J shed 5 bases, with 11 bases lying between them. Germline V gene lookup returns CDR1 MGHDK and CDR2 SYGVNS. This CDR3 is 13 amino acids long. The CDR3 coding sequence is TGTGCCAGCAGTGGAGGGTATCGGACTGAAGCTTTCTTT. It specifies CASSGGYRTEAFF.

As regards this clone: The sample holds other DNA sequences that translate to the same CDR3. The chain carries TRBV9 and TRBJ1-4; tentative D call: TRBD1 (5 bases). The CDR3 consists of 14 residues. CDR1 and CDR2 (germline): SGDLS, YYNGEE. The germline V and J ends were trimmed by 0 bases and 5 bases, with 8 bases remaining between them. The CDR3 DNA follows: TGTGCCAGCAGCGTAGGGGCAGGGAATGAAAAACTGTTTTTT. It translates to CASSVGAGNEKLFF.

The rearrangement uses TRBV10-3 and TRBJ2-1; TRBD2 agrees at 10 bases. V lost 8 bases, J lost 8 bases, and 9 bases stayed unmatched. This CDR3 has 14 residues. Germline V gives CDR1 ENHRY, CDR2 SYGVKD. CDR3 DNA: TGTGCCATCGGGTCGGCTAGCGGGGGTGATGAGCAGTTCTTC. This translates into CAIGSASGGDEQFF.

This clone came up a few times. The gene calls are TRBV4-1 and TRBJ2-5; D is possibly TRBD2 (5 bases). The CDR3 runs to 16 residues. Germline V gene data show CDR1 as MGHRA and CDR2 as YSYEKL. V shed 1 base and J shed 4 bases, with 16 bases lying between them. Here the CDR3 reads CASSQVFSAGGETQYF. CDR3 nucleotide sequence: TGCGCCAGCAGCCAAGTGTTCTCGGCGGGTGGAGAGACCCAGTACTTC.

The V call is TRBV29-1, the J call TRBJ2-7; TRBD1 agrees at 8 bases. The V and J ends lost 7 bases and 7 bases, in that order; junction bases with no gene match: 15. Germline-derived CDR1 and CDR2 are SQVTM and ANQGSEA. The CDR3 totals 14 residues. In DNA, the CDR3 is TGCAGCGCCAGGCAGGGGGCGATTTTGGGTGAGCAGTACTTC. It yields the protein CSARQGAILGEQYF.

This sequence joins TRBV29-1 and TRBJ1-2; 7 bases are a match to TRBD1. In germline, CDR1 is SQVTM, CDR2 ANQGSEA. The CDR3 runs to 13 residues. V lost 5 bases, J lost 3 bases, and 6 bases stayed unmatched. The CDR3 DNA is TGCAGCGTTAGCCAGGGGGTGGACTATGGCTACACCTTC. Translation gives CSVSQGVDYGYTF.

This clone was found once. This chain uses TRBV28 with TRBJ2-3; 7 bases map to TRBD1. V gave up 3 bases and J gave up 7 bases; unmatched junction bases: 7. The CDR3 runs to 14 residues. CDR1 MDHEN and CDR2 SYDVKM come from the germline V gene. CDR3 nucleotide sequence: TGTGCCAGCAGTTTTCGACAGGGTGCAAATACGCAGTATTTT. It codes for CASSFRQGANTQYF.

This chain uses TRBV18 with TRBJ1-1; D unclear. This CDR3 spans 21 amino acids. The ends were cut back, 3 bases at V and 0 bases at J, with 29 bases in the middle. In germline, CDR1 is KGHSH, CDR2 LQKENI. For the CDR3, the DNA is TGTGCCAGCTCACCCCCTCTGGATCACGAGGCACATGACCCCATGAACACTGAAGCTTTCTTT. Protein product: CASSPPLDHEAHDPMNTEAFF.

This sequence joins TRBV15 and TRBJ2-1, with D unresolved. With 5 bases removed from V and 7 bases from J, the gap between germline ends came to 24 bases. Looked up from germline, CDR1 is LNHNV and CDR2 is YYDKDF (reference sequence). This CDR3 spans 17 amino acids. CDR3 region: CATSPRPKTGLLNEQFF. The CDR3 coding sequence is TGTGCCACCAGCCCACGCCCGAAAACCGGGCTTTTAAATGAGCAGTTCTTC. Together with reference TRBV15 and TRBJ2-1, the CDR3 gives the full variable domain: DAMVIQNPRYQVTQFGKPVTLSCSQTLNHNVMYWYQQKSSQAPKLLFHYYDKDFNNEADTPDNFQSRRPNTSFCFLDIRSPGLGDTAMYLCATSPRPKTGLLNEQFFGPGTRLTVL.